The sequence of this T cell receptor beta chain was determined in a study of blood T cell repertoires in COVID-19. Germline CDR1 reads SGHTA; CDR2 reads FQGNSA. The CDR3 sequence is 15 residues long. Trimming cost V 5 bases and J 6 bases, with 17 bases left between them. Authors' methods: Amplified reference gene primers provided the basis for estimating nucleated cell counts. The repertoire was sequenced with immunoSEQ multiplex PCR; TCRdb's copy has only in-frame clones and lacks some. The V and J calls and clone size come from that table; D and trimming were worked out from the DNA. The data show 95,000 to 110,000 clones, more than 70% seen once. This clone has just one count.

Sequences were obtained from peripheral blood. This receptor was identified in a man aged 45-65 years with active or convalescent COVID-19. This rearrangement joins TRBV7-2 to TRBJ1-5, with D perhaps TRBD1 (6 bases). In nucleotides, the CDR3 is TGTGCCAGCAGCCTGAACACAGGGCCGGGTCAGCCCCAGCATTTT. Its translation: CASSLNTGPGQPQHF.